The 22 T cell receptor beta chains below all came from one sample that was sequenced in a study of T cell responses to AZD1222 COVID-19 vaccine. The protocol was immunoSEQ multiplex PCR, while the TCRdb copy is restricted to in-frame clones and leaves out a portion. Altogether 110,000 to 150,000 clones are present, about 87% being singletons, with the ten largest covering 5% to 6.5%. This sample comprised peripheral blood, obtained on day 0 of AZD1222 vaccination. These receptors were taken from an adult in good health.

The chain is built from TRBV28 and TRBJ1-5; D gene unclear. V was shortened by 8 bases and J by 3 bases, with 8 bases between the two germline ends. Germline V gene lookup returns CDR1 MDHEN and CDR2 SYDVKM. There are 12 residues in the CDR3. This chain's CDR3 is CASLIFNQPQHF. CDR3 bases: TGTGCCAGCCTAATTTTCAATCAGCCCCAGCATTTT.

Worth noting for this clone: Distinct nucleotide sequences in the sample also encode this CDR3. The rearrangement uses TRBV27 and TRBJ1-5; perhaps TRBD1 as D (5 bases). Trimming took off 6 bases at V and 4 bases at J, with 13 bases between the two ends. This CDR3 comprises 14 residues. The germline V gene encodes CDR1 MNHEY and CDR2 SMNVEV (reference sequence). DNA for the CDR3: TGTGCCAGCAGCCCAGGGCTCTCGAATCAGCCCCAGCATTTT. As protein: CASSPGLSNQPQHF.

The J gene is TRBJ2-4, the V gene TRBV4-1; 13 positions agree with TRBD2. CDR3 length: 16 amino acids. Germline V gives CDR1 MGHRA, CDR2 YSYEKL. Unmatched junction bases numbered 9, after V lost 4 bases and J lost 9 bases. CDR3 amino acids: CASSLGLAGAYGIQYF. In DNA form, the CDR3 reads TGCGCCAGCAGCCTAGGACTAGCGGGGGCTTATGGCATTCAGTACTTC.

The V and J genes are TRBV19 and TRBJ2-2; unclear D gene. V shed 8 bases and J shed 6 bases, with 13 bases lying between them. Germline V gives CDR1 LNHDA, CDR2 SQIVND (reference sequence). The CDR3 consists of 13 residues. The CDR3 nucleotides are TGTGCCAGTGCCCCGAACTTCGCCGGGGAGCTGTTTTTT. As protein: CASAPNFAGELFF.

V and J are TRBV27 and TRBJ2-6; no clear D. CDR1 and CDR2 (germline): MNHEY, SMNVEV (reference sequence). This CDR3 has 16 amino acids. Trimming pared 1 base from V and 0 bases from J, leaving 7 bases between. The CDR3 coding sequence is TGTGCCAGCAGTTTATTAGGGATCTCTGGGGCCAACGTCCTGACTTTC. This gives the protein CASSLLGISGANVLTF. The full variable domain, with the rest looked up from reference TRBV27 and TRBJ2-6, is EAQVTQNPRYLITVTGKKLTVTCSQNMNHEYMSWYRQDPGLGLRQIYYSMNVEVTDKGDVPEGYKVSRKEKRNFPLILESPSPNQTSLYFCASSLLGISGANVLTFGAGSRLTVL.

The chain joins TRBV28 to TRBJ2-1, with 14 bases matching TRBD2. The germline CDR1 and CDR2 sequences are MDHEN and SYDVKM. With V trimmed by 6 bases and J by 7 bases, 5 bases remained unmatched. This CDR3 spans 15 amino acids. The CDR3 nucleotides are TGTGCCAGCAGATCGACTAGCGGGAGGGAAAATGAGCAGTTCTTC. Protein product: CASRSTSGRENEQFF. The full variable domain, with the rest looked up from reference TRBV28 and TRBJ2-1, is DVKVTQSSRYLVKRTGEKVFLECVQDMDHENMFWYRQDPGLGLRLIYFSYDVKMKEKGDIPEGYSVSREKKERFSLILESASTNQTSMYLCASRSTSGRENEQFFGPGTRLTVL.

The chain carries TRBV30 and TRBJ2-5; 7 bases match TRBD1. V lost 0 bases, J lost 5 bases, and 6 bases stayed unmatched. In germline, CDR1 is GTSNPN, CDR2 SVGIG (reference sequence). The CDR3 covers 14 residues. CDR3: CAWSVVGGWETQYF. CDR3 bases: TGTGCCTGGAGTGTCGTAGGGGGCTGGGAGACCCAGTACTTC. Using reference TRBV30 and TRBJ2-5 for the parts outside the CDR3, the full variable domain is SQTIHQWPATLVQPVGSPLSLECTVEGTSNPNLYWYRQAAGRGLQLLFYSVGIGQISSEVPQNLSASRPQDRQFILSSKKLLLSDSGFYLCAWSVVGGWETQYFGPGTRLLVL.

The rearrangement joins TRBV24-1 to TRBJ2-6, with D maybe TRBD2 (6 bases). With 10 bases removed from V and 4 bases from J, the gap between germline ends came to 16 bases. CDR1 is KGHDR and CDR2 is SFDVKD in the germline V gene. The CDR3 totals 15 residues. DNA for the CDR3: TGTGCCACTTCGCCGGGACTTCCCGGGGCCAACGTCCTGACTTTC. Translation gives CATSPGLPGANVLTF.

The rearrangement links TRBV10-3 to TRBJ2-3; no firm D call. Trimming stripped 6 bases from V and 3 bases from J, with 13 bases between. CDR3 length equals 14 residues. Germline CDR1 reads ENHRY; CDR2 reads SYGVKD. The CDR3: CAISGRDPTDTQYF. In nucleotides, the CDR3 is TGTGCCATCAGCGGACGCGACCCTACAGATACGCAGTATTTT.

The chain couples TRBV7-2 to TRBJ2-7; D is uncertain. The germline V gene encodes CDR1 SGHTA and CDR2 FQGNSA. V shed 5 bases and J shed 6 bases, with 14 bases lying between them. There are 13 residues in the CDR3. The DNA of the CDR3 is TGTGCCAGCAGCGCCAGACCTCAAGGCGAGCAGTACTTC. Protein sequence: CASSARPQGEQYF.

Worth noting for this clone: The germline gene is not matched at one end of the junction; a read error may be the cause. The chain couples TRBV6-5 to TRBJ1-1; TRBD1 matches 9 bases. The germline V gene has CDR1 MNHEY and CDR2 SVGAGI. CDR3 length equals 15 residues. The CDR3 DNA is TGTGCCAGCAGTTACTCGGGGGGACAGGGTTCTGACGCTTTCTTT. Translated: CASSYSGGQGSDAFF.

This clone appeared once. Sequence at one end of the junction differs from germline and may be a read error. The rearrangement joins TRBV3-1 (or the pseudogene TRBV3-2) to TRBJ1-3, with a possible D match to TRBD1 (5 bases). CDR3 length: 13 residues. Germline V gene sequence: CDR1 LGHDT, CDR2 YNNKEL (reference sequence). The DNA for the CDR3 is TGTGCCACCAGCGGGGGTCTCGGAAACACCATATATTTT. Translating it yields CATSGGLGNTIYF.

The chain carries TRBV4-1 and TRBJ2-1; D possibly corresponds to TRBD2 (6 bases). The CDR3 runs to 15 residues. Germline V gene sequence: CDR1 MGHRA, CDR2 YSYEKL. The V and J ends lost 0 bases and 10 bases respectively, with 16 bases between them. In DNA, the CDR3 is TGCGCCAGCAGCCAAGACTCCGGGGGAACACGCGAGCAGTTCTTC. It is translated as CASSQDSGGTREQFF.

This clone was recorded once. The chain recombines TRBV4-3 with TRBJ1-2, with D tentatively TRBD1 (5 bases). Germline CDR1 LGHNA, CDR2 YSLEER. The CDR3 covers 15 residues. Trimming left V 0 bases short and J 4 bases short, with 12 bases between. In nucleotides, the CDR3 is TGCGCCAGCAGCCAAGACCAGGGATCGGGCTATGGCTACACCTTC. Residues: CASSQDQGSGYGYTF.

The chain joins TRBV28 to TRBJ2-1; D unclear. The CDR3 consists of 15 residues. V was cut by 2 bases and J by 4 bases, with 12 bases left in between. The germline CDR1 and CDR2 sequences are MDHEN and SYDVKM. The CDR3 DNA follows: TGTGCCAGCAGTTTAGACACTCCCCCGTACAATGAGCAGTTCTTC. Translated: CASSLDTPPYNEQFF.

Here the CDR3 reads CASRGPLHNEQFF. Written as DNA, the CDR3 is TGTGCCAGCAGAGGACCCCTTCACAATGAGCAGTTCTTC. This chain uses TRBV27 with TRBJ2-1; no clear D. CDR1 is MNHEY and CDR2 is SMNVEV in the germline V gene (reference sequence). The germline V and J ends were trimmed by 6 bases and 5 bases, with 11 bases remaining between them. The CDR3 covers 13 residues.

The chain has TRBV5-5 and TRBJ2-2; D is possibly TRBD2 (6 bases). Germline CDR1 reads SGHKS; CDR2 reads YYEKEE (reference sequence). The CDR3 consists of 16 residues. With 4 bases removed from V and 1 base from J, the gap between germline ends came to 14 bases. The chain's CDR3 is CASSLDFGRNTGELFF. CDR3 nucleotides: TGTGCCAGCAGCCTGGATTTCGGGAGGAACACCGGGGAGCTGTTTTTT.

The V and J genes are TRBV6-1 and TRBJ2-7, with no clear D. Germline CDR1 and CDR2: MNHNS and SASEGT. CDR3 length equals 11 residues. The germline V and J ends were trimmed by 3 bases and 4 bases, with 4 bases remaining between them. The CDR3 DNA is TGTGCCAGCAGTGATTTTTACGAGCAGTACTTC. As protein: CASSDFYEQYF.

The gene calls are TRBV29-1 and TRBJ2-7; no firm D call. Germline V lookup: CDR1 SQVTM, CDR2 ANQGSEA. The CDR3 is 12 residues long. Trimming shortened V by 7 bases and J by 2 bases, and 12 bases separated the two germline ends. CDR3 amino acids: CSAKTSTYEQYF. The DNA of the CDR3 is TGCAGCGCTAAGACAAGCACCTACGAGCAGTACTTC.

The V call is TRBV7-2, the J call TRBJ2-2, with a weak D call TRBD2 (6 bases). CDR1 is SGHTA and CDR2 is FQGNSA in the germline V gene. The CDR3 is made up of 15 amino acids. V lost 0 bases, J lost 6 bases, and 11 bases lay in between. CDR3 DNA sequence: TGTGCCAGCAGCTTAGCGGGAGGCGGCGCCGGGGAGCTGTTTTTT. Translating gives CASSLAGGGAGELFF.

The chain couples TRBV24-1 to TRBJ2-7, with D tentatively TRBD1 or TRBD2 (5 bases each). Germline V CDR1 and CDR2: KGHDR, SFDVKD. Trimming cost V 0 bases and J 6 bases, with 5 bases left between them. The CDR3 is made up of 12 amino acids. In DNA form, the CDR3 reads TGTGCCACCAGTGATTTGGGGGGCGAGCAGTACTTC. The encoded protein is CATSDLGGEQYF.

The chain has TRBV18 and TRBJ2-3; perhaps TRBD1 as D (7 bases). The CDR3 consists of 17 residues. Per germline, CDR1 KGHSH and CDR2 LQKENI. Trimming took 2 bases from V and 1 from J, leaving 16 bases between them. The CDR3 protein is CASSPRRGRLGTDTQYF. In DNA form, the CDR3 reads TGTGCCAGCTCACCAAGGAGGGGGCGGTTAGGCACAGATACGCAGTATTTT.